The 29 T cell receptor beta chains below were found in one sample sequenced in a study of cytomegalovirus exposure and HLA in healthy donors. Researchers ran the PCR with 60 Vbeta and 13 Jbeta primers. Only in-frame clones appear in the TCRdb table, and some are missing; sequencing was by immunoSEQ multiplex PCR. The data hold 59,000 or so clones, with about 85% observed a single time. Material for sequencing was PBMCs. The receptors originated from a female donor in good health and CMV-seronegative.

The V gene is TRBV5-6, the J gene TRBJ2-7; 7 bases fit TRBD1. Germline assignment: CDR1 SGHDT and CDR2 YYEEEE. This CDR3 comprises 17 residues. The V segment lost 5 bases and the J segment 3 bases; nucleotides outside the gene matches: 17. This chain's CDR3 is CASRSPGTAIFLYEQYF. CDR3 DNA: TGTGCCAGCAGATCGCCCGGGACAGCTATTTTTCTCTACGAGCAGTACTTC.

This chain connects TRBV7-8 to TRBJ2-2; D perhaps matches TRBD1 (5 bases). Germline CDR1 and CDR2: SGHVS and FQNEAQ. CDR3 length: 14 amino acids. The V end lost 4 bases, the J end lost 4 bases, and 10 bases lay between the germline ends. The CDR3: CASSYTGFTGELFF. In DNA, the CDR3 is TGTGCCAGCAGCTACACAGGTTTCACCGGGGAGCTGTTTTTT. The full variable domain, in which reference TRBV7-8 and TRBJ2-2 provide the parts outside the CDR3, is GAGVSQSPRYKVAKRGQDVALRCDPISGHVSLFWYQQALGQGPEFLTYFQNEAQLDKSGLPSDRFFAERPEGSVSTLKIQRTQQEDSAVYLCASSYTGFTGELFFGEGSRLTVL.

V usage is TRBV29-1 and J usage is TRBJ2-6, with 7 bases lining up with TRBD1. This CDR3 has 17 amino acids. Looked up from germline, CDR1 is SQVTM and CDR2 is ANQGSEA. V dropped 6 bases and J dropped 0; count of bases not matched to a gene: 11. CDR3 protein: CSVPNGQVGSGANVLTF. The CDR3 bases are TGCAGCGTCCCGAATGGACAGGTGGGCTCTGGGGCCAACGTCCTGACTTTC.

J is TRBJ1-4 and V is TRBV6-1; no reliable D call. The CDR3 length is 15 residues. Germline V gene lookup returns CDR1 MNHNS and CDR2 SASEGT. Trimming left V 2 bases short and J 0 bases short, with 7 bases between. CDR3 in amino acids: CASSEFPATNEKLFF. The CDR3 DNA is TGTGCCAGCAGTGAATTCCCAGCAACTAATGAAAAACTGTTTTTT.

The gene calls are TRBV6-1 and TRBJ2-7; possible D gene TRBD1, 6 bases. Germline values: CDR1 MNHNS, CDR2 SASEGT. The CDR3 spans 13 residues. V shed 7 bases and J shed 2 bases, with 12 bases lying between them. CDR3 protein: CASTKTGTYEQYF. The DNA of the CDR3 is TGTGCCAGCACCAAGACAGGAACCTACGAGCAGTACTTC.

Here the CDR3 reads CASRLSPGGASAYEQYF. The CDR3 nucleotides read TGTGCCAGCAGATTATCGCCGGGGGGGGCCTCTGCCTACGAGCAGTACTTC. The chain has TRBV7-9 and TRBJ2-7, with TRBD2 matching over 8 bases. V lost 6 bases and J lost 2; bases outside the gene matches: 15. This CDR3 is 17 amino acids long. Germline loops: CDR1 SEHNR, CDR2 FQNEAQ (reference sequence).

This chain joins TRBV6-6 and TRBJ2-7; no clear D. Trimming stripped 5 bases from V and 0 bases from J, with 14 bases between. CDR1 is MNHNY, CDR2 SVGAGI, per germline (reference sequence). This CDR3 region has 15 residues. This CDR3 is CASSPNSKSSYEQYF. The DNA of the CDR3 is TGTGCCAGCAGTCCTAACTCGAAGAGCTCCTACGAGCAGTACTTC.

The chain is built from TRBV6-6 and TRBJ2-7; 8 bases align to TRBD1. This CDR3 spans 14 amino acids. Germline CDR1 and CDR2: MNHNY and SVGAGI (reference sequence). Germline trimming cut 2 bases from V and 2 bases from J; bases unmatched to any gene: 2. The CDR3 region is CASSYAGGAYEQYF. The CDR3 nucleotides read TGTGCCAGCAGTTACGCAGGGGGCGCCTACGAGCAGTACTTC.

V usage is TRBV5-8 and J usage is TRBJ1-2; D unclear. This CDR3 has 10 residues. The V end lost 9 bases, the J end lost 8 bases, and 11 bases lay between the germline ends. Germline CDR1 SGHTS, CDR2 YDEGEE. CDR3 in DNA: TGTGCCAACACGCTGATGGGCTACACCTTC. Encoded protein: CANTLMGYTF. Together with reference TRBV5-8 and TRBJ1-2, the CDR3 gives the full variable domain: EAGVTQSPTHLIKTRGQQATLRCSPISGHTSVYWYQQALGLGLQFLLWYDEGEERNRGNFPPRFSGRQFPNYSSELNVNALELEDSALYLCANTLMGYTFGSGTRLTVV.

The rearrangement uses TRBV7-6 and TRBJ2-7; 10 bases agree with TRBD1. J was trimmed by 7 bases and V by 5 bases; bases with no gene match: 5. Germline-derived CDR1 and CDR2 are SGHVS and FNYEAQ. The CDR3 is 13 amino acids. CDR3 residues: CASSQTGGAEQYF. CDR3 bases: TGTGCCAGCAGCCAGACAGGGGGCGCGGAGCAGTACTTC. The full variable domain, with the rest looked up from reference TRBV7-6 and TRBJ2-7, is GAGVSQSPRYKVTKRGQDVALRCDPISGHVSLYWYRQALGQGPEFLTYFNYEAQQDKSGLPNDRFSAERPEGSISTLTIQRTEQRDSAMYRCASSQTGGAEQYFGPGTRLTVT.

The genes are TRBV7-9 and TRBJ2-2; 8 nucleotides match TRBD1. Germline CDR1 reads SEHNR; CDR2 reads FQNEAQ (reference sequence). This CDR3 contains 16 residues. Trimming took 5 bases from V and 1 from J; bases not matched to a gene: 6. The CDR3 DNA is TGTGCCAGCAGCCCTCCAGGGGGCTTGAACACCGGGGAGCTGTTTTTT. Protein product: CASSPPGGLNTGELFF.

This clone was seen a few times. This chain links TRBV5-1 with TRBJ1-1; TRBD1 is a possible D gene (6 bases). The V and J ends lost 4 bases and 9 bases respectively, with 16 bases between them. Germline-derived CDR1 and CDR2 are SGHRS and YFSETQ. This CDR3 contains 13 residues. Here the CDR3 reads CASSRGEQGKAFF. CDR3 nucleotides: TGCGCCAGCAGCAGAGGAGAACAGGGAAAAGCTTTCTTT. The full variable domain, completed using reference TRBV5-1 and TRBJ1-1, is KAGVTQTPRYLIKTRGQQVTLSCSPISGHRSVSWYQQTPGQGLQFLFEYFSETQRNKGNFPGRFSGRQFSNSRSEMNVSTLELGDSALYLCASSRGEQGKAFFGQGTRLTVV.

In DNA, the CDR3 is TGTGCCAGCAGCTTAATGGGGGCTGGCTACGAGCAGTACTTC. Protein product: CASSLMGAGYEQYF. This chain joins TRBV7-2 and TRBJ2-7; maybe TRBD1 (6 bases). The length of the CDR3 is 14 residues. Germline CDR1 reads SGHTA; CDR2 reads FQGNSA. The V gene lost 2 bases and the J gene lost 3 bases, with 11 bases spanning the gap. The whole variable domain, remainder taken from reference TRBV7-2 and TRBJ2-7, is GAGVSQSPSNKVTEKGKDVELRCDPISGHTALYWYRQSLGQGLEFLIYFQGNSAPDKSGLPSDRFSAERTGGSVSTLTIQRTQQEDSAVYLCASSLMGAGYEQYFGPGTRLTVT.

The gene calls are TRBV6-5 and TRBJ2-3; 8 bases line up with TRBD1. Trimming at V came to 7 bases and at J to 5 bases, leaving 11 bases not matched to a gene. Germline V gene data show CDR1 as MNHEY and CDR2 as SVGAGI. The CDR3 runs 15 residues. CDR3 sequence reads: CASIAQGAIRDTQYF. CDR3 DNA sequence: TGTGCCAGCATCGCCCAGGGGGCTATTCGAGATACGCAGTATTTT.

This clone came up a few times. The V gene is TRBV5-6, the J gene TRBJ2-5; no firm D call. V shed 0 bases and J shed 5 bases, with 5 bases lying between them. CDR3 size: 12 residues. Germline V gene lookup returns CDR1 SGHDT and CDR2 YYEEEE. The CDR3, as DNA: TGTGCCAGCAGCTTGGCCTTCGAGACCCAGTACTTC. Protein product: CASSLAFETQYF.

The V call is TRBV2, the J call TRBJ2-7; the D gene is possibly TRBD1 (5 bases). V dropped 1 base and J dropped 6 bases, with 10 bases sitting between them. The CDR3 sequence is 13 residues long. Germline assignment: CDR1 SNHLY and CDR2 FYNNEI. CDR3 nucleotide sequence: TGTGCCAGCAGTGAAGGTGGCAGGGTCGAGCAGTACTTC. As protein: CASSEGGRVEQYF.

This rearrangement joins TRBV5-1 to TRBJ1-1; TRBD1 agrees at 8 bases. CDR1 is SGHRS and CDR2 is YFSETQ in the germline V gene. V was clipped by 4 bases and J by 0 bases; unmatched bases: 8. There are 16 residues in the CDR3. CDR3: CASSPADRAMNTEAFF. The CDR3 DNA reads as TGCGCCAGCAGCCCGGCGGACAGGGCCATGAACACTGAAGCTTTCTTT.

The V gene is TRBV28, the J gene TRBJ1-1; 9 bases map to TRBD1. V was clipped by 6 bases and J by 1 base; unmatched bases: 12. This CDR3 is built from 17 residues. Germline loops: CDR1 MDHEN, CDR2 SYDVKM. The CDR3 here is CASRPGQGSAANTEAFF. The CDR3 coding sequence is TGTGCCAGCAGGCCCGGACAGGGGTCCGCCGCGAACACTGAAGCTTTCTTT.

This clone has a single count. J is TRBJ2-7 and V is TRBV5-1; 10 nucleotides line up with TRBD2. Germline CDR1 reads SGHRS; CDR2 reads YFSETQ. The CDR3 is 15 residues long. V lost 0 bases to trimming and J lost 6 bases; unmatched junction nucleotides: 6. The CDR3 DNA sequence: TGCGCCAGCAGCTTGGCCGGGACTAGCGTTTCCGAGCAGTACTTC. This encodes CASSLAGTSVSEQYF.

The chain joins TRBV28 to TRBJ1-1; 8 bases map to TRBD1. V shed 9 bases and J 1 base; nucleotides not matched to a gene: 7. Per germline, CDR1 MDHEN and CDR2 SYDVKM. The CDR3 length is 14 residues. This CDR3 reads CASYDGQGNTEAFF. CDR3 nucleotides: TGTGCCAGTTACGACGGACAGGGGAACACTGAAGCTTTCTTT.

The chain links TRBV29-1 to TRBJ2-1; TRBD1 aligns across 9 bases. V gave up 2 bases and J gave up 15 bases; unmatched junction bases: 17. CDR1 SQVTM and CDR2 ANQGSEA come from the germline V gene. The CDR3 sequence is 15 residues long. The CDR3 reads CSVEREGQGYLLGFF. The DNA for the CDR3 is TGCAGCGTTGAACGCGAGGGACAGGGTTATTTACTGGGGTTCTTC.

This clone was observed a single time. CDR3: CASSVGLAVNTGELFF. The CDR3 bases are TGTGCCAGCAGCGTAGGGCTAGCGGTGAACACCGGGGAGCTGTTTTTT. The chain is built from TRBV9 and TRBJ2-2; 7 positions match TRBD2. CDR3 length: 16 residues. Germline loops: CDR1 SGDLS, CDR2 YYNGEE. Losses at the gene ends were 0 bases for V and 1 base for J; bases not matched to a gene: 3.

This clone came up a few times. The rearrangement links TRBV6-5 to TRBJ1-1; 7 bases map to TRBD1. J gave up 4 bases and V 7 bases, and 6 bases lay outside the gene matches. This CDR3 is 13 amino acids long. Looked up from germline, CDR1 is MNHEY and CDR2 is SVGAGI. The CDR3 sequence: CASTRRGPTEAFF. The CDR3 DNA is TGTGCCAGCACCAGAAGGGGGCCCACTGAAGCTTTCTTT.

The chain links TRBV9 to TRBJ1-2; 11 nucleotides line up with TRBD1. The CDR3 loop spans 16 amino acids. V trimming: 0 bases; J trimming: 5 bases; junction bases outside the gene matches: 6. Germline V lookup: CDR1 SGDLS, CDR2 YYNGEE. The CDR3 reads CASSVDTGTGGYGYTF. The CDR3 nucleotides are TGTGCCAGCAGCGTAGATACCGGGACAGGGGGATATGGCTACACCTTC.

This clone appeared once. Here the CDR3 reads CASSQGAGIGYGYTF. DNA for the CDR3: TGTGCCAGCTCACAAGGGGCAGGGATCGGCTATGGCTACACCTTC. The chain has TRBV18 and TRBJ1-2, with a weak D call TRBD1 (5 bases). This CDR3 has 15 amino acids. Trimming pared 4 bases from V and 4 bases from J, leaving 16 bases between. In germline, CDR1 is KGHSH, CDR2 LQKENI.

The chain couples TRBV5-1 to TRBJ2-7, with D tentatively TRBD1 (6 bases). This CDR3 spans 13 amino acids. Germline CDR1 reads SGHRS; CDR2 reads YFSETQ. V was clipped by 1 base and J by 4 bases, with 9 bases between them. This CDR3 reads CASSLNRVYEQYF. The CDR3 DNA reads as TGCGCCAGCAGCTTGAACAGGGTGTACGAGCAGTACTTC. Filled out from reference TRBV5-1 and TRBJ2-7, the complete variable domain reads KAGVTQTPRYLIKTRGQQVTLSCSPISGHRSVSWYQQTPGQGLQFLFEYFSETQRNKGNFPGRFSGRQFSNSRSEMNVSTLELGDSALYLCASSLNRVYEQYFGPGTRLTVT.

The genes are TRBV9 and TRBJ1-1; the match to TRBD1 covers 7 bases. Per germline, CDR1 SGDLS and CDR2 YYNGEE. V trimming: 0 bases; J trimming: 1 base; junction bases outside the gene matches: 3. The CDR3 runs 15 residues. This chain's CDR3 is CASSVAGTENTEAFF. CDR3 bases: TGTGCCAGCAGCGTAGCCGGGACAGAGAACACTGAAGCTTTCTTT.

The chain uses TRBV30 and TRBJ1-4; a possible D gene is TRBD1 (5 bases). The V gene lost 1 base and the J gene lost 4 bases, with 7 bases spanning the gap. Germline-derived CDR1 and CDR2 are GTSNPN and SVGIG (reference sequence). The CDR3 spans 13 residues. CDR3 sequence (DNA): TGTGCCTGGAGTGGACAGCTTAATGAAAAACTGTTTTTT. Amino acid sequence: CAWSGQLNEKLFF. The whole variable domain, filled in from reference TRBV30 and TRBJ1-4, reads SQTIHQWPATLVQPVGSPLSLECTVEGTSNPNLYWYRQAAGRGLQLLFYSVGIGQISSEVPQNLSASRPQDRQFILSSKKLLLSDSGFYLCAWSGQLNEKLFFGSGTQLSVL.

V is TRBV5-1 and J is TRBJ2-3, with 9 bases identical to TRBD2. This CDR3 has 17 residues. The V segment lost 4 bases and the J segment 3 bases; nucleotides outside the gene matches: 12. CDR1 is SGHRS, CDR2 YFSETQ, per germline. The CDR3 DNA is TGCGCCAGCAGCAATAACCGAGCGGGGGGTTTGACAGATACGCAGTATTTT. Encoded protein: CASSNNRAGGLTDTQYF.